These 27 T cell receptor beta chains were all obtained from the same sample, sequenced in a study of beta chain features in type 1 diabetes. Of the isolated RNA, all was reverse transcribed, and so the sequenced material was expressed TCRB transcripts. Clones were sequenced by immunoSEQ multiplex PCR, and TCRdb holds only the in-frame ones, with some missing. The sample consists of about 660,000 clones, roughly an eighth of them appearing once. The study, taken as a whole, reports: TCRB CDR3s from Type 1 diabetes patients were moderately but significantly shorter in all four CD4+ subsets.

The antigens for these receptors are not known. Sample: naive CD4+ T cells from blood. These TCRs come from a man between 18 and 35 years old with type 1 diabetes.

This clone was picked up a small number of times. The chain joins TRBV30 to TRBJ1-5; no clear D. Deletions cut 4 bases from V and 2 bases from J, with 15 bases between. Germline values: CDR1 GTSNPN, CDR2 SVGIG (reference sequence). The length of the CDR3 is 15 residues. CDR3: CAWKWGNGGNQPQHF. For the CDR3, the DNA is TGTGCCTGGAAATGGGGAAATGGGGGCAATCAGCCCCAGCATTTT. The full variable domain, rest sourced from reference TRBV30 and TRBJ1-5, is SQTIHQWPATLVQPVGSPLSLECTVEGTSNPNLYWYRQAAGRGLQLLFYSVGIGQISSEVPQNLSASRPQDRQFILSSKKLLLSDSGFYLCAWKWGNGGNQPQHFGDGTRLSIL.

V and J are TRBV6-6 and TRBJ1-3, with TRBD1 as a possible D gene (5 bases). V lost 5 bases, J lost 2 bases, and 13 bases lay in between. CDR3 size: 15 residues. The germline gives CDR1 MNHNY, CDR2 SVGAGI (reference sequence). The CDR3 DNA is TGTGCCAGCAGTCGCCTAGGGGCAGCTGGAAACACCATATATTTT. Protein product: CASSRLGAAGNTIYF.

This clone occurred a few times. Distinct nucleotide sequences in the sample also encode this CDR3. V usage is TRBV7-9 and J usage is TRBJ1-1; possible D gene TRBD1, 6 bases. CDR1 SEHNR and CDR2 FQNEAQ come from the germline V gene (reference sequence). V lost 2 bases and J lost 2, with 9 bases in between. This CDR3 has 14 residues. CDR3: CASSLLQGNTEAFF. DNA of the CDR3: TGTGCCAGCAGCTTACTACAGGGAAACACTGAAGCTTTCTTT.

This clone was picked up a small number of times. V gene TRBV6-5 combines with J gene TRBJ2-4; D not certain. CDR1 is MNHEY and CDR2 is SVGAGI in the germline V gene. Trimming removed 0 bases from V and 0 bases from J, with 6 bases in between. The CDR3 has 15 amino acids. The CDR3 is CASSYSAGAKNIQYF. The CDR3, as DNA: TGTGCCAGCAGTTACTCAGCAGGAGCCAAAAACATTCAGTACTTC.

The chain recombines TRBV6-6 with TRBJ2-3; D is possibly TRBD2 (5 bases). The germline V gene has CDR1 MNHNY and CDR2 SVGAGI (reference sequence). The CDR3 is 15 amino acids. V was cut by 5 bases and J by 5 bases, with 17 bases left in between. The CDR3 loop is CASSPSGKIIDTQYF. The CDR3 DNA reads TGTGCCAGCAGTCCCTCGGGGAAGATCATAGATACGCAGTATTTT.

The CDR3 protein is CASTSESSYNEQFF. The CDR3 nucleotides are TGTGCCAGTACTAGCGAGAGCTCCTACAATGAGCAGTTCTTC. This chain uses TRBV2 with TRBJ2-1; 7 nucleotides line up with TRBD2. The ends lost 9 bases at V and 0 bases at J; junction bases unmatched: 5. The CDR3 has 14 residues. Germline V CDR1 and CDR2: SNHLY, FYNNEI.

The V gene is TRBV7-9, the J gene TRBJ2-1; D ambiguous. CDR3 size: 14 residues. Germline CDR1 is SEHNR and CDR2 is FQNEAQ (reference sequence). Trimming pared 5 bases from V and 6 bases from J, leaving 14 bases between. In DNA form, the CDR3 reads TGTGCCAGCAGCAGCTTACTTGCTTCCAATGAGCAGTTCTTC. This sequence encodes CASSSLLASNEQFF. The full variable domain, with the rest looked up from reference TRBV7-9 and TRBJ2-1, is DTGVSQNPRHKITKRGQNVTFRCDPISEHNRLYWYRQTLGQGPEFLTYFQNEAQLEKSRLLSDRFSAERPKGSFSTLEIQRTEQGDSAMYLCASSSLLASNEQFFGPGTRLTVL.

The sample holds a few counts of this clone. The V call is TRBV5-1, the J call TRBJ1-2, with D possibly TRBD1 on 5 matching bases. The V end lost 4 bases, the J end lost 8 bases, and 24 bases lay between the germline ends. The CDR3 has 16 residues. Germline V gives CDR1 SGHRS, CDR2 YFSETQ. CDR3 nucleotides: TGCGCCAGCAGCCTCGCGCAGGGAAAGGGCATCTCCGGCTACACCTTC. It codes for CASSLAQGKGISGYTF.

This clone was counted between two and nine times. Here the CDR3 DNA reads TGTGCCAGCAGTGAGAGTCCCAATCAGCCCCAGCATTTT. Its translation: CASSESPNQPQHF. The J gene is TRBJ1-5, the V gene TRBV6-1; D is unclear. The CDR3 runs to 13 residues. The V end lost 3 bases, the J end lost 3 bases, and 6 bases lay between the germline ends. The germline V gene encodes CDR1 MNHNS and CDR2 SASEGT.

This chain links TRBV5-1 with TRBJ2-2; TRBD2 is a possible D gene (6 bases). Trimming pared 5 bases from V and 5 bases from J, leaving 13 bases between. The CDR3 totals 14 residues. Germline-derived CDR1 and CDR2 are SGHRS and YFSETQ. CDR3 sequence (DNA): TGCGCCAGCAGGTTTGCTGCGGGAACCGGGGAGCTGTTTTTT. This gives the protein CASRFAAGTGELFF.

CDR3 in DNA: TGTGCCAGCAGCCCACCCGGGGGTGAGGTTTCACCCCTCCACTTT. Its translation is CASSPPGGEVSPLHF. The chain employs TRBV7-9 and TRBJ1-6, with D maybe TRBD1 (5 bases). CDR1 is SEHNR and CDR2 is FQNEAQ in the germline V gene (reference sequence). V lost 5 bases to trimming and J lost 9 bases, with 17 bases between them. The CDR3 totals 15 residues.

This clone occurred a few times. The chain is built from TRBV4-2 and TRBJ1-1; no reliable D call. This CDR3 is 18 amino acids long. V lost 0 bases, J lost 1 base, and 18 bases lay in between. From germline, CDR1 is LGHNA and CDR2 YNFKEQ. CDR3 in amino acids: CASSQDKGRAEGNTEAFF. In DNA, the CDR3 is TGTGCCAGCAGCCAAGATAAGGGTCGGGCCGAAGGGAACACTGAAGCTTTCTTT.

V and J are TRBV2 and TRBJ2-6; a weak D match, TRBD1 (5 bases). The CDR3 consists of 19 residues. V was pared by 6 bases and J by 4 bases, with 25 bases between. CDR1 and CDR2 from the germline V gene are SNHLY and FYNNEI. The CDR3 coding sequence is TGTGCCAGCAGCTCTGCCCGGACGGCAAACAGGCGAGGGGCCAACGTCCTGACTTTC. It codes for CASSSARTANRRGANVLTF.

This clone was counted only a few times. V usage is TRBV25-1 and J usage is TRBJ1-1; no firm D call. Per the germline V gene, CDR1 is MGHDK and CDR2 is SYGVNS. The CDR3 consists of 15 residues. V was clipped by 1 base and J by 1 base, with 10 bases between them. CDR3 sequence (DNA): TGTGCCAGCAGTGAATGGGCCGACGAGAACACTGAAGCTTTCTTT. Translation gives CASSEWADENTEAFF.

The CDR3 is CASSTSGANVLTF. In DNA, the CDR3 is TGTGCCAGCTCCACCTCTGGGGCCAACGTCCTGACTTTC. The V and J genes are TRBV14 and TRBJ2-6; no reliable D call. The CDR3 loop spans 13 amino acids. CDR1 is SGHDN, CDR2 FVKESK, per germline. The ends were cut back, 8 bases at V and 0 bases at J, with 5 bases in the middle.

The V and J genes are TRBV18 and TRBJ2-1; possibly TRBD1 for D (6 bases). The length of the CDR3 is 14 residues. Germline CDR1 reads KGHSH; CDR2 reads LQKENI. V was clipped by 2 bases and J by 6 bases, with 11 bases between them. CDR3 in amino acids: CASSPTQGFNEQFF. CDR3 bases: TGTGCCAGCTCACCAACGCAGGGGTTCAATGAGCAGTTCTTC. Looking up the rest from reference TRBV18 and TRBJ2-1 gives the full variable domain: NAGVMQNPRHLVRRRGQEARLRCSPMKGHSHVYWYRQLPEEGLKFMVYLQKENIIDESGMPKERFSAEFPKEGPSILRIQQVVRGDSAAYFCASSPTQGFNEQFFGPGTRLTVL.

The V gene is TRBV20-1, the J gene TRBJ2-4; D not resolved. Germline CDR1 reads DFQATT; CDR2 reads SNEGSKA (reference sequence). The CDR3 runs to 11 residues. V lost 6 bases and J lost 6, with 9 bases in between. CDR3 bases: TGCAGTGCGGCTAGGGTAAACATTCAGTACTTC. Translated: CSAARVNIQYF.

This chain connects TRBV10-1 to TRBJ1-1; D is undetermined. The CDR3 is made up of 15 amino acids. Germline V gene data show CDR1 as WNHNN and CDR2 as SYGVQD (reference sequence). The V end lost 0 bases, the J end lost 0 bases, and 8 bases lay between the germline ends. CDR3: CASSESEEMNTEAFF. CDR3 nucleotides: TGCGCCAGCAGTGAGTCTGAGGAAATGAACACTGAAGCTTTCTTT.

The chain recombines TRBV27 with TRBJ2-3, with 8 bases that match TRBD1. Per germline, CDR1 MNHEY and CDR2 SMNVEV (reference sequence). The CDR3 is 14 amino acids. With V trimmed by 3 bases and J by 3 bases, 2 bases remained unmatched. This CDR3 is CASSLTGVTDTQYF. In DNA, the CDR3 is TGTGCCAGCAGTTTGACAGGGGTGACAGATACGCAGTATTTT.

The CDR3 nucleotides read TGCAGTGCTACAATCGCCGAAAAACTGTTTTTT. This translates into CSATIAEKLFF. The rearrangement uses TRBV20-1 and TRBJ1-4; D uncertain. CDR1 DFQATT and CDR2 SNEGSKA come from the germline V gene (reference sequence). The germline V and J ends were trimmed by 4 bases and 8 bases, with 8 bases remaining between them. CDR3 size: 11 residues.

The chain carries TRBV5-6 and TRBJ1-2, with TRBD1 matching 7 bases. V gave up 2 bases and J gave up 8 bases; unmatched junction bases: 9. Germline-derived CDR1 and CDR2 are SGHDT and YYEEEE. CDR3 length: 14 amino acids. The CDR3 sequence is CASSLGQVNGGYTF. Here the CDR3 DNA reads TGTGCCAGCAGCTTAGGACAGGTTAACGGCGGCTACACCTTC.

This clone was seen a few times. The V call is TRBV30, the J call TRBJ2-2; TRBD1 might be the D (6 bases). The CDR3 is 14 amino acids. Trimming took 3 bases from V and 3 from J, leaving 11 bases between them. Germline V gives CDR1 GTSNPN, CDR2 SVGIG (reference sequence). CDR3 DNA sequence: TGTGCCTGGAGGGGCAGGGGCGACACCGGGGAGCTGTTTTTT. Its protein is CAWRGRGDTGELFF.

This clone was counted between two and nine times. This chain uses TRBV30 with TRBJ1-2; TRBD1 might be the D (6 bases). V was clipped by 0 bases and J by 5 bases, with 16 bases between them. The V gene's germline CDR1 is GTSNPN and CDR2 SVGIG (reference sequence). The CDR3 sequence is 15 residues long. CDR3 DNA: TGTGCCTGGAGTGTTGGGGGGCCCACCTTGTATGGCTACACCTTC. This gives the protein CAWSVGGPTLYGYTF.

This chain joins TRBV29-1 and TRBJ1-2; unclear D gene. Trimming left V 3 bases short and J 0 bases short, with 8 bases between. In germline, CDR1 is SQVTM, CDR2 ANQGSEA. This CDR3 is built from 13 residues. The DNA of the CDR3 is TGCAGCGTTGACGGAGTTTCTAACTATGGCTACACCTTC. Translated, it gives CSVDGVSNYGYTF.

In the case of this clone: The limits of the CDR3 on the DNA are not certain, so only TCRdb's listed CDR3 is given. The chain uses TRBV30 and TRBJ2-1; the table calls TRBD2, which could not be checked here. Germline V lookup: CDR1 GTSNPN, CDR2 SVGIG (reference sequence). Termini included, the CDR3 measures 14 amino acids. The CDR3 here is CAWAEGSSSGVAFF.

The chain links TRBV5-4 to TRBJ2-5; 12 bases are shared with TRBD2. The CDR3 is 16 residues long. Trimming took 3 bases from V and 3 from J; bases not matched to a gene: 6. Per germline, CDR1 SGHNT and CDR2 YYREEE (reference sequence). CDR3 sequence (DNA): TGTGCCAGCAGCTCCCGGACTAGCGGGGAGGAAGAGACCCAGTACTTC. Translating gives CASSSRTSGEEETQYF.

The chain has TRBV29-1 and TRBJ1-5; TRBD1 agrees at 8 bases. CDR1 is SQVTM, CDR2 ANQGSEA, per germline. The V gene end was trimmed by 7 bases and the J gene end by 2 bases; junction bases not matched to a gene: 7. This CDR3 region has 14 residues. The CDR3 coding sequence is TGCAGCGCTCAGGACAGGGTGGGCAATCAGCCCCAGCATTTT. Its translation is CSAQDRVGNQPQHF.